This is a list of T cell receptor beta chains from one sample in a study of blood T cell repertoires in COVID-19. Sequencing used immunoSEQ multiplex PCR; TCRdb keeps in-frame clones, though not all of them. The table lists about 150,000 clones, about 88% of them singletons. Sequencing input: peripheral blood. Every receptor here comes from a human donor with acute or convalescent COVID-19. The donor label of this sample is uncertain. The CDR3 runs from the conserved cysteine through the conserved F or W. A D gene is named only where the DNA matches it firmly. Size values are once, few and many counts, or a class for expanded clones, and some rows have none.

-	TRBV2	TRBJ2-2	-	CASSEIGQLNTGELFF	TGTGCCAGCAGTGAAATAGGACAGCTCAACACCGGGGAGCTGTTTTTT
TRBD1	TRBV28	TRBJ1-5	-	CASRPPRPPQGNQPQHF	TGTGCCAGCCGTCCCCCGCGACCCCCACAGGGGAACCAGCCCCAGCATTTT
-	TRBV10-3	TRBJ2-7	-	CATGQNSYEQYF	TGTGCCACAGGACAGAACTCCTACGAGCAGTACTTC
-	TRBV19	TRBJ1-3	-	CASSHYRPKSSGNTIYF	TGTGCCAGTAGCCACTACAGGCCGAAGAGCTCTGGAAACACCATATATTTT
-	TRBV30	TRBJ1-5	-	CAWRPTDSNQPQHF	TGTGCCTGGAGGCCTACAGATAGCAATCAGCCCCAGCATTTT
-	TRBV7-9	TRBJ1-2	-	CASSSSLTQLDGYTF	TGTGCCAGCAGCTCCTCGTTGACACAACTGGATGGCTACACCTTC
-	TRBV2	TRBJ1-3	-	CASTKASAGPGNTIYF	TGTGCCAGCACCAAGGCATCAGCTGGGCCTGGAAACACCATATATTTT
TRBD2	TRBV4-3	TRBJ2-1	-	CASSQDAGGDEQFF	TGCGCCAGCAGCCAAGATGCGGGGGGGGATGAGCAGTTCTTC
-	TRBV6-5	TRBJ1-1	-	CASSYGVRERNTEAFF	TGTGCCAGCAGTTACGGGGTCAGGGAAAGGAACACTGAAGCTTTCTTT
-	TRBV5-4	TRBJ1-3	once	CASSLGTARNTIYF	TGTGCCAGCAGCTTGGGGACAGCTAGAAACACCATATATTTT
TRBD1	TRBV7-9	TRBJ1-4	-	CASSSVTGGIDEKLFF	TGTGCCAGCAGCTCGGTTACAGGGGGCATTGATGAAAAACTGTTTTTT
-	TRBV2	TRBJ2-2	-	CASREGQNTGELFF	TGTGCCAGCAGAGAGGGACAGAACACCGGGGAGCTGTTTTTT
-	TRBV9	TRBJ2-6	-	CASSTRLVVSGANVLTF	TGTGCCAGCAGCACTCGGCTAGTAGTGTCTGGGGCCAACGTCCTGACTTTC
-	TRBV5-1	TRBJ2-5	-	CASSSGSRGETQYF	TGCGCCAGCAGCTCCGGGAGCCGGGGAGAGACCCAGTACTTC
TRBD1	TRBV7-9	TRBJ1-2	-	CASSFGGGIGYTF	TGTGCCAGCAGCTTTGGAGGGGGCATTGGCTACACCTTC
-	TRBV5-1	TRBJ1-3	-	CASSRDSGNTIYF	TGCGCCAGCAGCCGAGACTCTGGAAACACCATATATTTT
-	TRBV20-1	TRBJ2-7	-	CSASKSAYEQYF	TGCAGTGCTAGTAAGAGCGCCTACGAGCAGTACTTC
-	TRBV3-1/TRBV3-2	TRBJ1-2	few	CASSQEPRPGLHF	TGTGCCAGCAGCCAAGAACCCAGGCCAGGCCTTCACTTC
-	TRBV29-1	TRBJ1-1	-	CSVPGTTTHGTEAFF	TGCAGCGTACCCGGGACAACCACTCATGGCACTGAAGCTTTCTTT
-	TRBV6-5	TRBJ2-2	few	CASSYSSRLNTGELFF	TGTGCCAGCAGTTACTCGTCGAGGCTGAACACCGGGGAGCTGTTTTTT
TRBD2	TRBV9	TRBJ2-3	-	CASRPSSGGVGDTQYF	TGTGCCAGCAGACCCTCTAGCGGGGGGGTAGGAGATACGCAGTATTTT
TRBD1	TRBV19	TRBJ1-5	-	CASSPQGDQPQHF	TGTGCCAGTAGTCCCCAGGGGGATCAGCCCCAGCATTTT
-	TRBV28	TRBJ1-3	few	CASNLGQPTDTIYF	TGTGCCAGCAACCTAGGACAGCCGACGGACACCATATATTTT
TRBD1	TRBV27	TRBJ2-7	-	CASRPEWDRVIEQYF	TGTGCCAGCAGACCCGAGTGGGACAGGGTTATCGAGCAGTACTTC
TRBD2	TRBV29-1	TRBJ2-1	-	CSVANSGRRNEQFF	TGCAGCGTTGCGAATAGCGGGAGGCGCAATGAGCAGTTCTTC
-	TRBV11-2	TRBJ1-6	-	CASSLERGPGSPLHF	TGTGCCAGCAGCTTAGAGAGAGGGCCTGGATCACCCCTCCACTTT
TRBD2	TRBV7-2	TRBJ2-3	once	CASTRLASPTDTQYF	TGTGCCAGCACTCGACTAGCGAGCCCCACAGATACGCAGTATTTT
-	TRBV6-2/TRBV6-3	TRBJ1-1	-	CASSIYSTNTEAFF	TGTGCCAGCAGTATTTACAGCACGAACACTGAAGCTTTCTTT
TRBD2	TRBV2	TRBJ2-1	-	CASRVTSGGRNEQFF	TGTGCCAGCAGGGTGACTAGCGGGGGGCGGAATGAGCAGTTCTTC
-	TRBV30	TRBJ2-1	-	CAWSGGQQQFF	TGTGCCTGGAGTGGCGGACAGCAGCAGTTCTTC
TRBD1	TRBV30	TRBJ1-2	-	CARTLRGGEGGYTF	TGTGCCAGGACCCTCAGAGGGGGCGAGGGTGGCTACACCTTC
-	TRBV6-5	TRBJ1-5	few	CASTTGGNQPQHF	TGTGCCAGCACAACCGGGGGGAATCAGCCCCAGCATTTT
TRBD1	TRBV10-3	TRBJ1-2	few	CAISTGTGATNYGYTF	TGTGCCATCAGTACCGGGACAGGGGCGACTAACTATGGCTACACCTTC
-	TRBV25-1	TRBJ1-4	few	CASSELYGSRNEKLFF	TGTGCCAGCAGTGAATTATACGGCTCGAGGAATGAAAAACTGTTTTTT
-	TRBV6-5	TRBJ1-1	few	CASSLWPGTEAFF	TGTGCCAGCAGCCTCTGGCCAGGGACTGAAGCTTTCTTT
TRBD2	TRBV6-1	TRBJ2-3	-	CASSDGGNTDTQYF	TGTGCCAGCAGTGACGGGGGGAACACAGATACGCAGTATTTT
TRBD1	TRBV24-1	TRBJ1-2	-	CATSKGTDYGYTF	TGTGCCACCAGCAAAGGGACAGATTATGGCTACACCTTC
TRBD1	TRBV7-9	TRBJ1-2	-	CASSPRQGVYGYTF	TGTGCCAGCAGCCCACGACAGGGAGTCTATGGCTACACCTTC
-	TRBV6-5	TRBJ2-7	-	CASSRQQGYEQYF	TGTGCCAGCAGTAGACAGCAAGGCTACGAGCAGTACTTC